The T cell receptor beta chain described here comes from a study of shared clonotypes between healthy human individuals. Notes on the study in general: Read depth was anticipated to influence clonotype sharing among donors. Rarefaction curves obtained for sorted subsets showed sequencing incomplete despite large depth.

This clone was counted a few times. Its antigen is not identified. This sample includes further DNA sequences coding for the same CDR3. Sequencing used immunoSEQ multiplex PCR; TCRdb keeps in-frame clones, though not all of them. The sample holds roughly 2,300,000 clones; around 93% are singletons and the top ten take 0.3% to 0.4%. Negatively enriched CD4+ T cells were divided by CD45RA into naive and memory. Trimming cost V 6 bases and J 0 bases, with 8 bases left between them. The CDR3 runs to 13 residues. The germline V gene encodes CDR1 MGHDK and CDR2 SYGVNS. The chain uses TRBV25-1 and TRBJ1-1; possibly TRBD1 for D (5 bases). This receptor was obtained from a young man in good health. Some clones in this sample may be carry-over from other donors' samples. Material for sequencing was naive CD4+ T cells from PBMCs. As for subset: CD45RA+ positively selected. The CDR3 is CASRGTVNTEAFF. The CDR3 nucleotides are TGTGCCAGCAGGGGGACGGTGAACACTGAAGCTTTCTTT.